This note documents a single T cell receptor (beta chain) sequence. This specimen comes from a study of T-cell memory formation after mild COVID-19. TCRdb fed the 5' RACE reads into MiXCR, producing one record per CDR3 protein. Among tens of thousands of distinct CDR3 sequences, roughly a sixth were seen once, and the ten largest hold 30% to 35%. The CDR3 totals 15 residues. V lost 0 bases and J 4 bases, leaving 12 bases between the germline ends. Germline CDR1 is KGHSH and CDR2 is LQKENI. This chain uses TRBV18 with TRBJ1-1; D might be TRBD1 (5 bases). The clonotype originates from an adult woman who had mild COVID-19 (a few samples of this study predate the infection). Cell type and time point are not known. The specimen was PBMCs or a T cell subset sorted from them (not recorded which). CDR3 bases: TGTGCCAGCTCACCACCGTGGGCGGGGGGCACTGAAGCTTTCTTT. It translates to CASSPPWAGGTEAFF.